One sample yielded the 32 T cell receptor beta chains listed below, sequenced in a study of T-cell reconstitution after alpha-beta-depleted transplantation in children. Library preparation (for TCRbeta) was performed with unique molecular identifiers. TCRdb analysed the PCR reads with MiXCR anew, one entry per CDR3 protein. The table includes approximately 400,000 distinct CDR3 sequences, about 17% detected once. The specimen was PBMCs, mostly from graft donor cells, collected 360 days after TCRalphabeta/CD19-depleted stem cell transplant. The receptors stem from a boy under two years old who had a stem cell transplant for Wiskott-Aldrich syndrome, so the T cells may come from the graft donor.

The chain uses TRBV9 and TRBJ1-5, with TRBD1 as a possible D gene (6 bases). Trimming stripped 3 bases from V and 11 bases from J, with 18 bases between. This CDR3 spans 14 amino acids. The germline CDR1 and CDR2 sequences are SGDLS and YYNGEE. The DNA of the CDR3 is TGTGCCAGCAGCGAGGGCAGGGGCTCGGGGGCCCAGCATTTT. It yields the protein CASSEGRGSGAQHF.

This clonotype appeared many times. V is TRBV12-3 or TRBV12-4 and J is TRBJ2-5; D unclear. This CDR3 comprises 14 residues. V was trimmed by 3 bases and J by 5 bases, leaving 13 bases between them. In nucleotides, the CDR3 is TGTGCCAGCAGTTTTGGTAGGACGTCGGAGACCCAGTACTTC. Translating gives CASSFGRTSETQYF.

The rearrangement links TRBV20-1 to TRBJ2-1; D is unclear. V shed 4 bases and J shed 4 bases, with 11 bases lying between them. CDR1 is DFQATT, CDR2 SNEGSKA, per germline (reference sequence). This CDR3 has 13 amino acids. Here the CDR3 reads CSAKIPAYNEQFF. DNA for the CDR3: TGCAGTGCTAAGATTCCTGCTTACAATGAGCAGTTCTTC.

This clonotype has just a few counts. The chain carries TRBV27 and TRBJ2-1; a weak D match, TRBD2 (6 bases). The germline V gene encodes CDR1 MNHEY and CDR2 SMNVEV (reference sequence). With 1 base removed from V and 6 bases from J, the gap between germline ends came to 16 bases. This CDR3 has 16 residues. CDR3 coding DNA: TGTGCCAGCAGTTTATTGGGGGGAGATCCTGCCAATGAGCAGTTCTTC. Amino acid sequence: CASSLLGGDPANEQFF.

The gene calls are TRBV5-5 and TRBJ1-1, with D uncertain. The V gene lost 1 base and the J gene lost 7 bases, with 8 bases spanning the gap. This CDR3 region has 12 residues. The germline CDR1 and CDR2 sequences are SGHKS and YYEKEE (reference sequence). The CDR3, as DNA: TGTGCCAGCAGCTTGCAGGCAGGTGAAGCTTTCTTT. Its translation is CASSLQAGEAFF.

The chain couples TRBV12-3 or TRBV12-4 to TRBJ2-2; 15 positions agree with TRBD2. With 3 bases clipped from V and 3 bases from J, the junction kept 11 bases outside the gene matches. The CDR3 has 20 residues. The CDR3 loop is CASSFWAGGTSGGYTGELFF. DNA for the CDR3: TGTGCCAGCAGTTTCTGGGCAGGGGGGACTAGCGGGGGGTACACCGGGGAGCTGTTTTTT.

In this sample, this clonotype turned up once. The gene calls are TRBV5-6 and TRBJ2-5; D call uncertain. The CDR3 totals 13 residues. The V gene lost 2 bases and the J gene lost 4 bases, with 9 bases spanning the gap. CDR1 SGHDT and CDR2 YYEEEE come from the germline V gene. The CDR3: CASSLFRGETQYF. In nucleotides, the CDR3 is TGTGCCAGCAGCTTATTCCGCGGAGAGACCCAGTACTTC. Using reference TRBV5-6 and TRBJ2-5 for the parts outside the CDR3, the full variable domain is DAGVTQSPTHLIKTRGQQVTLRCSPKSGHDTVSWYQQALGQGPQFIFQYYEEEERQRGNFPDRFSGHQFPNYSSELNVNALLLGDSALYLCASSLFRGETQYFGPGTRLLVL.

This sequence joins TRBV5-6 and TRBJ1-2; D might be TRBD1 (5 bases). Trimming pared 2 bases from V and 8 bases from J, leaving 13 bases between. CDR3 length: 13 residues. Looked up from germline, CDR1 is SGHDT and CDR2 is YYEEEE. Here the CDR3 reads CASSFGGLDGYTF. In nucleotides, the CDR3 is TGTGCCAGCAGCTTCGGGGGTCTCGACGGCTACACCTTC.

The chain couples TRBV11-2 to TRBJ2-3, with D uncertain. This CDR3 spans 14 amino acids. V gave up 5 bases and J gave up 5 bases, with 14 bases separating them. Germline CDR1 and CDR2: SGHAT and FQNNGV. DNA for the CDR3: TGTGCCAGCAGCACCCGACCATCCCAAGATACGCAGTATTTT. It codes for CASSTRPSQDTQYF. Complete variable domain (other parts from reference TRBV11-2 and TRBJ2-3): EAGVAQSPRYKIIEKRQSVAFWCNPISGHATLYWYQQILGQGPKLLIQFQNNGVVDDSQLPKDRFSAERLKGVDSTLKIQPAKLEDSAVYLCASSTRPSQDTQYFGPGTRLTVL.

The chain links TRBV12-3 or TRBV12-4 to TRBJ2-2; D ambiguous. This CDR3 region has 13 residues. Trimming removed 3 bases at V and 6 bases at J, with 8 bases between. Here the CDR3 reads CASSFLSAGELFF. Here the CDR3 DNA reads TGTGCCAGCAGTTTTTTATCGGCCGGGGAGCTGTTTTTT.

This rearrangement joins TRBV24-1 to TRBJ2-3; 14 bases align to TRBD2. V was pared by 5 bases and J by 6 bases, with 9 bases of the junction left unmatched. This CDR3 region has 17 residues. CDR1 and CDR2 (germline): KGHDR, SFDVKD. In DNA, the CDR3 is TGTGCCACCAGTGCCCGGACTAGCGGGAGGACGAGGGATACGCAGTATTTT. Translated, it gives CATSARTSGRTRDTQYF.

The chain couples TRBV14 to TRBJ2-7; D is possibly TRBD2 (6 bases). There are 15 residues in the CDR3. V lost 4 bases to trimming and J lost 5 bases, with 18 bases between them. Per germline, CDR1 SGHDN and CDR2 FVKESK. The CDR3 nucleotides are TGTGCCAGCAGCCTAGCATTGGGCGGGACCAACGAGCAGTACTTC. Amino acid sequence: CASSLALGGTNEQYF.

This rearrangement joins TRBV20-1 to TRBJ2-1, with 8 positions matching TRBD1. Germline V CDR1 and CDR2: DFQATT, SNEGSKA (reference sequence). V gave up 0 bases and J gave up 6 bases; unmatched junction bases: 4. CDR3 length: 14 amino acids. CDR3 sequence (DNA): TGCAGTGCTAGAGACCCGGACAGGGCCAATGAGCAGTTCTTC. This translates into CSARDPDRANEQFF.

This clonotype has just a few counts. The J gene is TRBJ2-5, the V gene TRBV29-1; D remains ambiguous. Germline lookup yields CDR1 SQVTM and CDR2 ANQGSEA. There are 12 residues in the CDR3. Trimming took off 2 bases at V and 2 bases at J, with 6 bases between the two ends. The CDR3 DNA is TGCAGCGTTGAAATATCTCAAGAGACCCAGTACTTC. It yields the protein CSVEISQETQYF.

V is TRBV28 and J is TRBJ2-7, with TRBD2 identical over 9 bases. V was pared by 6 bases and J by 6 bases, with 6 bases of the junction left unmatched. CDR3 length equals 13 residues. Germline V gene sequence: CDR1 MDHEN, CDR2 SYDVKM. CDR3 bases: TGTGCCAGCAGCCGCGGGGGGGCAGGCGAGCAGTACTTC. It translates to CASSRGGAGEQYF.

This clonotype has more than one count but fewer than ten. The CDR3 is CASEKDTGELFF. The CDR3 DNA sequence: TGTGCCAGCGAGAAAGACACCGGGGAGCTGTTTTTT. This chain connects TRBV6-5 to TRBJ2-2; D is unclear. Germline CDR1 reads MNHEY; CDR2 reads SVGAGI. This CDR3 has 12 residues. Trimming pared 8 bases from V and 3 bases from J, leaving 7 bases between.

The chain joins TRBV29-1 to TRBJ1-2, with D maybe TRBD1 (5 bases). The CDR3 extends over 14 amino acids. Looked up from germline, CDR1 is SQVTM and CDR2 is ANQGSEA. V was shortened by 6 bases and J by 4 bases, with 18 bases between the two germline ends. The CDR3 reads CSVPTRDGIYGYTF. The CDR3 region has the DNA TGCAGCGTACCCACTCGGGACGGTATCTATGGCTACACCTTC.

In its sample, this clonotype was seen many times. The chain uses TRBV4-1 and TRBJ2-3; the D is unclear. There are 11 residues in the CDR3. The V and J ends lost 2 bases and 6 bases respectively, with 3 bases between them. Germline loops: CDR1 MGHRA, CDR2 YSYEKL. The CDR3: CASSQRDTQYF. In DNA, the CDR3 is TGCGCCAGCAGCCAAAGGGATACGCAGTATTTT.

The rearrangement uses TRBV7-9 and TRBJ2-3; 10 nucleotides align to TRBD1. V was clipped by 2 bases and J by 1 base; unmatched bases: 3. The CDR3 covers 16 residues. CDR1 is SEHNR, CDR2 FQNEAQ, per germline (reference sequence). The CDR3 sequence: CASSLSGTGGTDTQYF. In DNA, the CDR3 is TGTGCCAGCAGCTTATCTGGGACAGGGGGCACAGATACGCAGTATTTT.

This clonotype was counted only a few times. The CDR3, as DNA: TGTGCCAGCAGCACCGGGACTAGCGTCAATGAGCAGTTCTTC. This sequence encodes CASSTGTSVNEQFF. The gene calls are TRBV2 and TRBJ2-1; 10 bases align to TRBD2. Per germline, CDR1 SNHLY and CDR2 FYNNEI. V was clipped by 6 bases and J by 6 bases; unmatched bases: 5. This CDR3 has 14 residues.

The rearrangement uses TRBV29-1 and TRBJ2-5; unclear D gene. The CDR3 contains 12 residues. Trimming cost V 0 bases and J 5 bases, with 7 bases left between them. The germline CDR1 and CDR2 sequences are SQVTM and ANQGSEA. The CDR3 bases are TGCAGCGTTGAAGATCGTGGGGAGACCCAGTACTTC. Its protein product is CSVEDRGETQYF. The whole variable domain, filled in from reference TRBV29-1 and TRBJ2-5, reads SAVISQKPSRDICQRGTSLTIQCQVDSQVTMMFWYRQQPGQSLTLIATANQGSEATYESGFVIDKFPISRPNLTFSTLTVSNMSPEDSSIYLCSVEDRGETQYFGPGTRLLVL.

This clonotype was found a few times. The V gene is TRBV20-1, the J gene TRBJ1-6, with D possibly matching TRBD1 (6 bases). CDR1 is DFQATT and CDR2 is SNEGSKA in the germline V gene (reference sequence). Between the trimmed V and J ends, which lost 0 bases and 6 bases, there was a span of 12 bases. The CDR3 has 15 amino acids. In DNA form, the CDR3 reads TGCAGTGCTAGAGATCTGACAGGCTTTAATTCACCCCTCCACTTT. Its translation: CSARDLTGFNSPLHF.

The chain recombines TRBV29-1 with TRBJ2-3; D is undetermined. CDR3 length: 12 residues. Per the germline V gene, CDR1 is SQVTM and CDR2 is ANQGSEA. V lost 2 bases to trimming and J lost 2 bases, with 5 bases between them. This CDR3 is CSVEPHTDTQYF. CDR3 nucleotide sequence: TGCAGCGTTGAACCCCACACAGATACGCAGTATTTT.

The J gene is TRBJ1-2, the V gene TRBV7-9; D might be TRBD1 (5 bases). Germline CDR1 and CDR2: SEHNR and FQNEAQ (reference sequence). This CDR3 is built from 13 residues. The ends were cut back, 2 bases at V and 8 bases at J, with 12 bases in the middle. The CDR3 bases are TGTGCCAGCAGCTTAACGGGGCCGGGAGGCTACACCTTC. Translated: CASSLTGPGGYTF.

There are a few counts of this clonotype. The J gene is TRBJ2-7, the V gene TRBV10-3; TRBD1 or TRBD2 may be the D gene (6 bases each). CDR1 is ENHRY, CDR2 SYGVKD, per germline. V was pared by 5 bases and J by 3 bases, with 14 bases between. The CDR3 has 14 amino acids. CDR3 protein: CAISPRGAGYEQYF. CDR3 nucleotide sequence: TGTGCCATCAGTCCCAGGGGAGCGGGCTACGAGCAGTACTTC.

This clonotype has only a few counts. The rearrangement uses TRBV29-1 and TRBJ2-7, with 9 bases fitting TRBD2. The ends lost 4 bases at V and 2 bases at J; junction bases unmatched: 9. The germline V gene encodes CDR1 SQVTM and CDR2 ANQGSEA. This CDR3 is built from 15 residues. The CDR3 region is CSVALRLAGTYEQYF. The CDR3 nucleotides read TGCAGCGTTGCGTTGCGGCTAGCGGGGACCTACGAGCAGTACTTC.

The V and J genes are TRBV20-1 and TRBJ2-1; 10 bases fit TRBD2. The CDR3 sequence is 16 residues long. Germline V gene lookup returns CDR1 DFQATT and CDR2 SNEGSKA (reference sequence). V was pared by 3 bases and J by 4 bases, with 9 bases of the junction left unmatched. CDR3 loop: CSASLLAGDSYNEQFF. As DNA, the CDR3 is TGCAGTGCTAGTCTCCTAGCGGGAGATTCGTACAATGAGCAGTTCTTC.

The chain joins TRBV5-1 to TRBJ2-2, with a possible D match to TRBD2 (6 bases). The CDR3 loop spans 15 amino acids. Germline-derived CDR1 and CDR2 are SGHRS and YFSETQ. Trimming took off 0 bases at V and 4 bases at J, with 10 bases between the two ends. Here the CDR3 DNA reads TGCGCCAGCAGCTTGGAGGAGGGAGTCACCGGGGAGCTGTTTTTT. Residues: CASSLEEGVTGELFF.

The chain uses TRBV24-1 and TRBJ2-3; TRBD1 aligns across 7 bases. V lost 7 bases, J lost 3 bases, and 15 bases stayed unmatched. This CDR3 has 17 amino acids. Germline V gene data show CDR1 as KGHDR and CDR2 as SFDVKD. Here the CDR3 DNA reads TGTGCCACCAGCCCCAAAGATCGGAAGGGGGCGACAGATACGCAGTATTTT. This gives the protein CATSPKDRKGATDTQYF.

This clonotype showed up just a few times. The chain joins TRBV6-5 to TRBJ2-1; 7 positions match TRBD2. The CDR3 spans 12 residues. The V gene end was trimmed by 6 bases and the J gene end by 10 bases; junction bases not matched to a gene: 6. Per germline, CDR1 MNHEY and CDR2 SVGAGI. CDR3 in DNA: TGTGCCAGCAGGACGACTAGCAGGGAGCAGTTCTTC. Translation gives CASRTTSREQFF.

The rearrangement uses TRBV6-5 and TRBJ1-2; no definite D call. Germline CDR1 reads MNHEY; CDR2 reads SVGAGI. The germline V and J ends were trimmed by 0 bases and 7 bases, with 15 bases remaining between them. The CDR3 has 15 amino acids. The CDR3 bases are TGTGCCAGCAGTTACTCGGAGGGTGGGCATAGTGGCTACACCTTC. This translates into CASSYSEGGHSGYTF.

The chain has TRBV15 and TRBJ2-2; D unresolved. Germline lookup yields CDR1 LNHNV and CDR2 YYDKDF (reference sequence). This CDR3 has 13 residues. V was clipped by 11 bases and J by 1 base, with 11 bases between them. The CDR3 coding sequence is TGTGCCGCCGCCGAAGAGAACACCGGGGAGCTGTTTTTT. Translated: CAAAEENTGELFF.